The T cell receptor (beta chain) described here comes from a study of T-cell reconstitution after alpha-beta-depleted transplantation in children. Overall study findings and caveats: About two months after transplant, alpha-beta T cells reportedly came from several hundred expanded graft clones.

Library preparation (for TCRbeta) was performed with unique molecular identifiers. TCRdb re-derived calls from the PCR reads in MiXCR, one entry per CDR3 protein. The sample lists about 420,000 distinct CDR3 sequences; roughly 15% were seen once. Per germline, CDR1 SNHLY and CDR2 FYNNEI. The germline V and J ends were trimmed by 3 bases and 1 base, with 19 bases remaining between them. The CDR3 totals 18 residues. Note on this clonotype: The antigen is not known.

The chain joins TRBV2 to TRBJ2-1; possible D gene TRBD1, 6 bases. This clonotype originated in a boy under three years old who had a stem cell transplant for Wiskott-Aldrich syndrome, so the T cells may come from the graft donor. The specimen was PBMCs, mostly from graft donor cells, collected 360 days after TCRalphabeta/CD19-depleted stem cell transplant. CDR3 bases: TGTGCCAGCAGTGAGGGAGTATTGGGGGCGCTTTCCTACAATGAGCAGTTCTTC. As protein: CASSEGVLGALSYNEQFF.